Each of the 13 T cell receptor beta chains below was sequenced from the same sample in a study of technical replicates of blood from a few donors. Profiling relied on immunoSEQ multiplex PCR, and the TCRdb table lists in-frame clones only, not all of them. This sample yields over 70,000 clones, of which 85% to 95% are seen a single time; roughly 4.5% belongs to the top ten. Sequencing input: PBMCs. These receptors were collected from a human donor in good health. Some clones in this sample may be carry-over from other donors' samples.

The CDR3 nucleotides read TGTGCCAGCAGCTTGGCCCGGGGGTTGAGGGCTAATGAAAAACTGTTTTTT. It is translated as CASSLARGLRANEKLFF. The chain joins TRBV5-6 to TRBJ1-4, with D possibly TRBD1 on 5 matching bases. V lost 0 bases to trimming and J lost 3 bases, with 15 bases between them. The CDR3 spans 17 residues. CDR1 and CDR2 (germline): SGHDT, YYEEEE.

The CDR3 region has the DNA TGTGCCAGCAGTGAAGGCGGGGGGTGGAAGACCCAGTACTTC. Translating it yields CASSEGGGWKTQYF. The chain employs TRBV2 and TRBJ2-5, with 8 bases matching TRBD2. This CDR3 comprises 14 residues. CDR1 is SNHLY and CDR2 is FYNNEI in the germline V gene. Trimming removed 1 base from V and 6 bases from J; junction bases left unmatched: 4. Drawing the rest from reference TRBV2 and TRBJ2-5, the complete variable domain is EPEVTQTPSHQVTQMGQEVILRCVPISNHLYFYWYRQILGQKVEFLVSFYNNEISEKSEIFDDQFSVERPDGSNFTLKIRSTKLEDSAMYFCASSEGGGWKTQYFGPGTRLLVL.

The rearrangement joins TRBV2 to TRBJ1-2; D gene unclear. This CDR3 has 12 residues. The V and J ends lost 7 bases and 4 bases respectively, with 10 bases between them. Germline-derived CDR1 and CDR2 are SNHLY and FYNNEI. CDR3: CASKAEFYGYTF. CDR3 coding DNA: TGTGCCAGCAAAGCCGAGTTCTATGGCTACACCTTC.

This sequence joins TRBV2 and TRBJ1-1; 8 bases fit TRBD1. The CDR3 runs to 15 residues. CDR1 and CDR2 (germline): SNHLY, FYNNEI. V gave up 2 bases and J gave up 7 bases; unmatched junction bases: 9. The CDR3 region is CASSEYRGWRVEAFF. CDR3 in DNA: TGTGCCAGCAGTGAATACAGGGGGTGGAGGGTTGAAGCTTTCTTT.

The J gene is TRBJ2-2, the V gene TRBV2, with D possibly matching TRBD2 (6 bases). Trimming removed 9 bases at V and 7 bases at J, with 12 bases between. This CDR3 has 12 residues. Germline CDR1 is SNHLY and CDR2 is FYNNEI. The CDR3 DNA reads TGTGCCAGTGGGGGGACTTTCGGGGAGCTGTTTTTT. It encodes CASGGTFGELFF.

This clone was counted ten times or more. The chain uses TRBV18 and TRBJ1-3; no clear D gene. Germline values: CDR1 KGHSH, CDR2 LQKENI. Trimming stripped 6 bases from V and 4 bases from J, with 16 bases between. CDR3 length: 15 amino acids. The CDR3 nucleotides are TGTGCCAGCTCGCCCAAGAAATCGGGAGGAAACACCATATATTTT. Translation gives CASSPKKSGGNTIYF.

V usage is TRBV11-2 and J usage is TRBJ1-2; TRBD1 matches 7 bases. The CDR3 is made up of 17 amino acids. Germline CDR1 reads SGHAT; CDR2 reads FQNNGV. V lost 1 base and J lost 2; bases outside the gene matches: 10. The DNA for the CDR3 is TGTGCCAGCAGCTTAGCCGAAGGGCGCAGGGGGAACTATGGCTACACCTTC. Encoded protein: CASSLAEGRRGNYGYTF.

The genes are TRBV19 and TRBJ2-1; 8 positions agree with TRBD2. Per the germline V gene, CDR1 is LNHDA and CDR2 is SQIVND (reference sequence). The ends lost 4 bases at V and 6 bases at J; junction bases unmatched: 5. The CDR3 consists of 14 residues. The CDR3 coding sequence is TGTGCCAGTAGTAACGGGGGACTAGTCAATGAGCAGTTCTTC. Encoded protein: CASSNGGLVNEQFF. The full variable domain, completed using reference TRBV19 and TRBJ2-1, is DGGITQSPKYLFRKEGQNVTLSCEQNLNHDAMYWYRQDPGQGLRLIYYSQIVNDFQKGDIAEGYSVSREKKESFPLTVTSAQKNPTAFYLCASSNGGLVNEQFFGPGTRLTVL.

The chain uses TRBV5-1 and TRBJ2-7; D is possibly TRBD2 (5 bases). Germline lookup yields CDR1 SGHRS and CDR2 YFSETQ. The V end was cut by 0 bases, the J end by 5 bases, with 6 bases between. CDR3 length equals 12 residues. The CDR3 spells CASSLVGDEQYF. As DNA, the CDR3 is TGCGCCAGCAGCTTGGTCGGGGACGAGCAGTACTTC.

The V and J genes are TRBV6-1 and TRBJ1-1; D remains ambiguous. The CDR3 loop spans 14 amino acids. Per germline, CDR1 MNHNS and CDR2 SASEGT. The V gene lost 7 bases and the J gene lost 6 bases, with 18 bases spanning the gap. DNA of the CDR3: TGTGCCAGCATGCCAGGTCCCGTAATGGCTGAAGCTTTCTTT. Its protein product is CASMPGPVMAEAFF.

DNA of the CDR3: TGTGCCAGCAGTGAAATAGCGGGGGGCCCCTTGTACGAGCAGTACTTC. Its translation: CASSEIAGGPLYEQYF. This sequence joins TRBV6-1 and TRBJ2-7, with 10 nucleotides matching TRBD2. The CDR3 is made up of 16 amino acids. Germline values: CDR1 MNHNS, CDR2 SASEGT. Losses at the gene ends were 2 bases for V and 4 bases for J; bases not matched to a gene: 8.

The genes are TRBV7-8 and TRBJ2-3; no clear D. This CDR3 has 17 amino acids. CDR1 and CDR2 (germline): SGHVS, FQNEAQ. V dropped 2 bases and J dropped 1 base, with 16 bases sitting between them. The CDR3 loop reads CASSLREQIIRTDTQYF. CDR3 coding DNA: TGTGCCAGCAGCTTAAGAGAACAGATTATCCGCACAGATACGCAGTATTTT. Drawing the rest from reference TRBV7-8 and TRBJ2-3, the complete variable domain is GAGVSQSPRYKVAKRGQDVALRCDPISGHVSLFWYQQALGQGPEFLTYFQNEAQLDKSGLPSDRFFAERPEGSVSTLKIQRTQQEDSAVYLCASSLREQIIRTDTQYFGPGTRLTVL.

The chain is built from TRBV5-5 and TRBJ2-5; D remains unclear. Germline V CDR1 and CDR2: SGHKS, YYEKEE (reference sequence). Between the trimmed V and J ends, which lost 5 bases and 5 bases, there was a span of 16 bases. The CDR3 is 14 residues long. The CDR3 region has the DNA TGTGCCAGCAGTCGGGTGTCCGGCGTGGAGACCCAGTACTTC. Translating gives CASSRVSGVETQYF. The full variable domain, rest sourced from reference TRBV5-5 and TRBJ2-5, is DAGVTQSPTHLIKTRGQQVTLRCSPISGHKSVSWYQQVLGQGPQFIFQYYEKEERGRGNFPDRFSARQFPNYSSELNVNALLLGDSALYLCASSRVSGVETQYFGPGTRLLVL.